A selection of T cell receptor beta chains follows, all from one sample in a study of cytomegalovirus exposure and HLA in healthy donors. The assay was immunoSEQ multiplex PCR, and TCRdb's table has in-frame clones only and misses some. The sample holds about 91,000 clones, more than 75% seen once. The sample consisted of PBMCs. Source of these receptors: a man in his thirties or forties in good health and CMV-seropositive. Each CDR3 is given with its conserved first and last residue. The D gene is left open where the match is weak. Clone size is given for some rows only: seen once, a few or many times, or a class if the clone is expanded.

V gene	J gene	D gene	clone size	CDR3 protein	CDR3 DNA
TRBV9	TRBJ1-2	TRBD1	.	CASSGVQGPGYTF	TGTGCCAGCAGCGGGGTACAGGGGCCTGGCTACACCTTC
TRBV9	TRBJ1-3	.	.	CASSVGGGSSGNTIYF	TGTGCCAGCAGCGTGGGAGGAGGTAGCTCTGGAAACACCATATATTTT
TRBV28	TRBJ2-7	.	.	CASSSDPRGGEQYF	TGTGCCAGCAGTTCGGACCCTCGGGGAGGCGAGCAGTACTTC
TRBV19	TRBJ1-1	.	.	CASSMAGGEAFF	TGTGCCAGTAGTATGGCAGGAGGGGAAGCTTTCTTT
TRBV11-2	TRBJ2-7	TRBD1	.	CASNQGTGVYYEQYF	TGTGCCAGCAACCAAGGGACAGGGGTTTACTACGAGCAGTACTTC
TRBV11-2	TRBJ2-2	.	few	CASSLERGTGELFF	TGTGCCAGCAGCTTAGAAAGGGGGACCGGGGAGCTGTTTTTT
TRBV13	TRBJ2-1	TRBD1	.	CASSTSGTGSYNEQFF	TGTGCCAGCAGCACCTCCGGGACAGGGTCCTACAATGAGCAGTTCTTC
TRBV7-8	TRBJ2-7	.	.	CASSPPFRGRSYEQYF	TGTGCCAGCAGCCCCCCATTCAGGGGTAGATCCTACGAGCAGTACTTC
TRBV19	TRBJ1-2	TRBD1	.	CASSTQGQFHYGYTF	TGTGCCAGTAGTACACAGGGACAGTTCCACTATGGCTACACCTTC
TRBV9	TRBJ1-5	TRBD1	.	CASSVEAGGQPQHF	TGTGCCAGCAGCGTAGAGGCAGGGGGTCAGCCCCAGCATTTT
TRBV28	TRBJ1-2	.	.	CASSPSATMIYGYTF	TGTGCCAGCAGCCCCTCCGCGACAATGATCTATGGCTACACCTTC
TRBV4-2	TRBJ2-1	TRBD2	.	CASSPGTSGLTYNEQFF	TGTGCCAGCAGCCCCGGGACTAGCGGCTTAACCTACAATGAGCAGTTCTTC
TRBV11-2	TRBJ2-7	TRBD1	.	CASSLRRSGTGEYEQYF	TGTGCCAGCAGCTTAAGGAGATCCGGGACAGGGGAGTACGAGCAGTACTTC
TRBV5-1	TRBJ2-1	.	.	CASSLGTFNSYNEQFF	TGCGCCAGCAGCTTGGGGACATTCAACTCCTACAATGAGCAGTTCTTC
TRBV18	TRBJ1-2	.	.	CASSPPMGQNYGYTF	TGTGCCAGCTCACCGCCAATGGGGCAAAACTATGGCTACACCTTC
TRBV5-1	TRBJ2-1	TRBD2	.	CASSLELAGYNEQFF	TGCGCCAGCAGCTTGGAACTAGCGGGGTACAATGAGCAGTTCTTC
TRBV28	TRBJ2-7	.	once	CASSRPGGSQEGEQYF	TGTGCCAGCAGTAGACCCGGCGGCAGCCAGGAGGGCGAGCAGTACTTC